The 28 T cell receptor beta chains reported below all come from one sample, sequenced in a study of blood T cell repertoires in COVID-19. Clones were sequenced by immunoSEQ multiplex PCR, and TCRdb holds only the in-frame ones, with some missing. Here the sample spans about 27,000 clones, over 75% being singletons. Material: peripheral blood. These receptors all come from a woman aged 45-59 years with active COVID-19.

The chain combines TRBV19 with TRBJ1-2; 7 positions agree with TRBD1. J gave up 6 bases and V 3 bases, and 4 bases lay outside the gene matches. The CDR3 is made up of 13 amino acids. CDR1 is LNHDA and CDR2 is SQIVND in the germline V gene (reference sequence). CDR3 sequence (DNA): TGTGCCAGTAGTATCAGGCAGGGGGATGGCTACACCTTC. This sequence encodes CASSIRQGDGYTF.

This CDR3 reads CASSYATGTGKQYF. The DNA for the CDR3 is TGTGCCAGCAGTTACGCGACCGGGACAGGGAAGCAGTACTTC. This chain joins TRBV6-6 and TRBJ2-5; 9 bases fit TRBD1. This CDR3 comprises 14 residues. The ends lost 2 bases at V and 11 bases at J; junction bases unmatched: 9. Germline V lookup: CDR1 MNHNY, CDR2 SVGAGI (reference sequence).

V gene TRBV10-3 combines with J gene TRBJ2-5; TRBD2 matches at 7 bases. The CDR3 covers 15 residues. The J segment lost 2 bases and the V segment lost 4 bases, leaving 7 bases of the junction unmatched. CDR1 is ENHRY and CDR2 is SYGVKD in the germline V gene. The CDR3 DNA reads as TGTGCCATCAGTGTCGACGGGAGGCTACAAGAGACCCAGTACTTC. Its translation: CAISVDGRLQETQYF.

This clone came up once. The chain carries TRBV5-5 and TRBJ2-7, with D perhaps TRBD1 (6 bases). The CDR3 covers 14 residues. CDR1 and CDR2 (germline): SGHKS, YYEKEE (reference sequence). The V end lost 1 base, the J end lost 2 bases, and 10 bases lay between the germline ends. The CDR3 here is CASSLSQGTYEQYF. The CDR3 bases are TGTGCCAGCAGCTTGTCCCAGGGGACCTACGAGCAGTACTTC.

The J gene is TRBJ1-3, the V gene TRBV4-2; possibly TRBD1 for D (6 bases). The V and J ends lost 1 base and 4 bases respectively, with 14 bases between them. Germline V CDR1 and CDR2: LGHNA, YNFKEQ. The CDR3 runs to 16 residues. The CDR3 DNA reads TGTGCCAGCAGCCAAGTTGCAGGGGAATCAGGAAACACCATATATTTT. Protein: CASSQVAGESGNTIYF.

V is TRBV6-6 and J is TRBJ1-5, with 9 bases identical to TRBD1. The V and J ends lost 3 bases and 6 bases, in that order; junction bases with no gene match: 3. The germline V gene encodes CDR1 MNHNY and CDR2 SVGAGI (reference sequence). The CDR3 totals 14 residues. CDR3 loop: CASSYRDRVQPQHF. The CDR3, as DNA: TGTGCCAGCAGTTATAGGGACAGGGTTCAGCCCCAGCATTTT.

This clone was seen just once. The chain recombines TRBV9 with TRBJ2-5; 9 positions agree with TRBD1. J gave up 4 bases and V 5 bases, and 9 bases lay outside the gene matches. Per germline, CDR1 SGDLS and CDR2 YYNGEE. The CDR3 is 15 residues long. This chain's CDR3 is CASSAYRGHRETQYF. CDR3 in DNA: TGTGCCAGCAGTGCGTACAGGGGGCATCGAGAGACCCAGTACTTC.

The rearrangement links TRBV6-2 or TRBV6-3 to TRBJ1-4, with D maybe TRBD1 (6 bases). Germline CDR1 MNHEY, CDR2 SVGEGT. Trimming stripped 5 bases from V and 5 bases from J, with 9 bases between. The CDR3 covers 13 residues. The CDR3 spells CASSTGPNEKLFF. The CDR3 nucleotides are TGTGCCAGCAGTACAGGGCCCAATGAAAAACTGTTTTTT.

The chain uses TRBV6-4 and TRBJ2-3, with 11 bases matching TRBD2. In germline, CDR1 is MRHNA, CDR2 SNTAGT. The trim removed 2 bases at V and 5 bases at J, leaving 15 bases unmatched. The CDR3 totals 19 residues. The CDR3 reads CASSDKLAGGPRVVDTQYF. The CDR3 DNA is TGTGCCAGCAGTGACAAATTAGCGGGAGGGCCACGGGTGGTAGATACGCAGTATTTT.

This chain connects TRBV5-5 to TRBJ2-1; D is perhaps TRBD1 (5 bases). This CDR3 has 15 amino acids. The germline V gene encodes CDR1 SGHKS and CDR2 YYEKEE (reference sequence). Trimming removed 2 bases from V and 5 bases from J, with 14 bases in between. The CDR3 nucleotides are TGTGCCAGCAGCTTAGGACACGGTAGCAACAATGAGCAGTTCTTC. It specifies CASSLGHGSNNEQFF.

This chain uses TRBV28 with TRBJ1-6; D not certain. CDR3 size: 15 residues. The V end lost 6 bases, the J end lost 4 bases, and 13 bases lay between the germline ends. Germline CDR1 MDHEN, CDR2 SYDVKM. CDR3: CASSRLGLYNSPLHF. In DNA form, the CDR3 reads TGTGCCAGCAGCCGTCTAGGCCTTTATAATTCACCCCTCCACTTT.

This chain connects TRBV5-4 to TRBJ2-1, with 7 bases matching TRBD1. Germline V CDR1 and CDR2: SGHNT, YYREEE (reference sequence). V trimming: 4 bases; J trimming: 3 bases; junction bases outside the gene matches: 10. This CDR3 is built from 16 residues. CDR3 protein: CASSPYRGGVYNEQFF. The CDR3 nucleotides are TGTGCCAGCAGCCCATACAGGGGTGGGGTCTACAATGAGCAGTTCTTC.

The chain employs TRBV6-6 and TRBJ2-2; maybe TRBD2 (6 bases). The V gene lost 10 bases and the J gene lost 2 bases, with 14 bases spanning the gap. This CDR3 is 14 amino acids long. CDR1 and CDR2 (germline): MNHNY, SVGAGI (reference sequence). The CDR3 sequence is CAKGTGGNTGELFF. In DNA, the CDR3 is TGTGCCAAAGGCACCGGGGGAAACACCGGGGAGCTGTTTTTT.

The V and J genes are TRBV28 and TRBJ2-7, with 8 bases that match TRBD1. The CDR3 is 13 residues long. The germline CDR1 and CDR2 sequences are MDHEN and SYDVKM. Germline trimming cut 6 bases from V and 4 bases from J; bases unmatched to any gene: 5. The CDR3 DNA sequence: TGTGCCAGCAGGGCAGGGGGCCGGTACGAGCAGTACTTC. It specifies CASRAGGRYEQYF.

V and J are TRBV15 and TRBJ2-5; weak D call: TRBD1 (5 bases). The CDR3 runs 16 residues. The V end was cut by 0 bases, the J end by 1 base, with 12 bases between. Germline values: CDR1 LNHNV, CDR2 YYDKDF (reference sequence). CDR3 sequence (DNA): TGTGCCACCAGCAGAGAGGGCGTAAGGGGCCAAGAGACCCAGTACTTC. Amino acids: CATSREGVRGQETQYF. The entire variable domain, with the rest obtained from reference TRBV15 and TRBJ2-5, is as follows: DAMVIQNPRYQVTQFGKPVTLSCSQTLNHNVMYWYQQKSSQAPKLLFHYYDKDFNNEADTPDNFQSRRPNTSFCFLDIRSPGLGDTAMYLCATSREGVRGQETQYFGPGTRLLVL.

V and J are TRBV27 and TRBJ2-5; D uncertain. With 4 bases removed from V and 0 bases from J, the gap between germline ends came to 6 bases. The germline gives CDR1 MNHEY, CDR2 SMNVEV (reference sequence). The CDR3 extends over 13 amino acids. The chain's CDR3 is CASSWQNQETQYF. The CDR3 DNA reads TGTGCCAGCAGTTGGCAAAACCAAGAGACCCAGTACTTC.

A single count supports this clone. The chain employs TRBV5-4 and TRBJ1-1, with D possibly matching TRBD1 (5 bases). The CDR3 spans 14 residues. V dropped 5 bases and J dropped 6 bases, with 17 bases sitting between them. Germline V gives CDR1 SGHNT, CDR2 YYREEE (reference sequence). CDR3 protein: CASSWGGPRSEAFF. CDR3 nucleotides: TGTGCCAGCAGTTGGGGGGGTCCGCGGTCTGAAGCTTTCTTT.

This clone was observed a single time. The CDR3 coding sequence is TGTGCCAGCAGCCAATCCCCGCGAGGCACAGATACGCAGTATTTT. Translation gives CASSQSPRGTDTQYF. The J gene is TRBJ2-3, the V gene TRBV5-6; D gene uncertain. The CDR3 loop spans 15 amino acids. V was trimmed by 4 bases and J by 1 base, leaving 13 bases between them. CDR1 is SGHDT, CDR2 YYEEEE, per germline.

The rearrangement joins TRBV28 to TRBJ1-2; D is perhaps TRBD1 (6 bases). This CDR3 is built from 16 residues. Trimming pared 2 bases from V and 5 bases from J, leaving 18 bases between. Germline V gives CDR1 MDHEN, CDR2 SYDVKM. The CDR3 here is CASSLGGAERVYGYTF. The DNA of the CDR3 is TGTGCCAGCAGTTTAGGGGGGGCAGAGCGAGTATATGGCTACACCTTC.

The chain links TRBV6-5 to TRBJ2-1, with 10 bases aligning to TRBD1. CDR1 MNHEY and CDR2 SVGAGI come from the germline V gene. The V and J ends lost 2 bases and 6 bases, in that order; junction bases with no gene match: 1. The CDR3 is made up of 14 amino acids. In nucleotides, the CDR3 is TGTGCCAGCAGTTACGGGGACAGGGGCAATGAGCAGTTCTTC. Encoded protein: CASSYGDRGNEQFF.

This chain links TRBV7-9 with TRBJ2-1; D is possibly TRBD2 (5 bases). V was pared by 3 bases and J by 4 bases, with 10 bases between. The CDR3 contains 14 residues. Germline CDR1 and CDR2: SEHNR and FQNEAQ (reference sequence). For the CDR3, the DNA is TGTGCCAGCAGCTTCCGGACTGCTTACAATGAGCAGTTCTTC. This sequence encodes CASSFRTAYNEQFF. Supplemented by reference TRBV7-9 and TRBJ2-1, the full variable domain reads DTGVSQNPRHKITKRGQNVTFRCDPISEHNRLYWYRQTLGQGPEFLTYFQNEAQLEKSRLLSDRFSAERPKGSFSTLEIQRTEQGDSAMYLCASSFRTAYNEQFFGPGTRLTVL.

This chain joins TRBV5-1 and TRBJ2-5; D unclear. The CDR3 is made up of 13 amino acids. CDR1 and CDR2 from the germline V gene are SGHRS and YFSETQ. Deletions cut 0 bases from V and 4 bases from J, with 7 bases between. CDR3: CASSLVPGETQYF. The CDR3 coding sequence is TGCGCCAGCAGCTTGGTACCAGGAGAGACCCAGTACTTC.

The chain uses TRBV19 and TRBJ2-7; TRBD1 might be the D (6 bases). This CDR3 has 11 residues. Trimming shortened V by 9 bases and J by 4 bases, and 10 bases separated the two germline ends. CDR1 is LNHDA, CDR2 SQIVND, per germline (reference sequence). This CDR3 is CASKGGYEQYF. CDR3 sequence (DNA): TGTGCCAGCAAAGGGGGTTACGAGCAGTACTTC.

This clone has a single count. The chain employs TRBV19 and TRBJ2-1; unclear D gene. The CDR3 loop spans 14 amino acids. CDR1 is LNHDA and CDR2 is SQIVND in the germline V gene (reference sequence). The V end was cut by 1 base, the J end by 8 bases, with 12 bases between. The CDR3 protein is CASSIGEPEDEQFF. The CDR3 nucleotides read TGTGCCAGTAGTATAGGAGAACCCGAGGATGAGCAGTTCTTC.

The J gene is TRBJ2-1, the V gene TRBV11-2; 11 nucleotides line up with TRBD2. J was trimmed by 13 bases and V by 1 base; bases with no gene match: 6. The CDR3 runs 14 residues. The germline V gene encodes CDR1 SGHAT and CDR2 FQNNGV. CDR3 region: CASSLGSSGRSQFF. The CDR3 DNA is TGTGCCAGCAGCTTAGGTTCTAGCGGGAGGTCCCAGTTCTTC. The entire variable domain, with the rest obtained from reference TRBV11-2 and TRBJ2-1, is as follows: EAGVAQSPRYKIIEKRQSVAFWCNPISGHATLYWYQQILGQGPKLLIQFQNNGVVDDSQLPKDRFSAERLKGVDSTLKIQPAKLEDSAVYLCASSLGSSGRSQFFGPGTRLTVL.

A few counts support this clone. The chain carries TRBV5-5 and TRBJ2-6; D is unresolved. Trimming left V 1 base short and J 4 bases short, with 9 bases between. The CDR3 loop spans 15 amino acids. Germline CDR1 and CDR2: SGHKS and YYEKEE (reference sequence). CDR3 coding DNA: TGTGCCAGCAGCTTGTTGAGTACCGGGGCCAACGTCCTGACTTTC. Its translation is CASSLLSTGANVLTF.

The rearrangement joins TRBV6-5 to TRBJ1-1, with a weak D call TRBD1 (6 bases). This CDR3 region has 14 residues. V lost 5 bases and J lost 5, with 15 bases in between. CDR1 is MNHEY, CDR2 SVGAGI, per germline. CDR3 protein: CASSPRGGNTEAFF. The CDR3 DNA follows: TGTGCCAGCAGTCCACGAGGGGGAAATACTGAAGCTTTCTTT.

The chain combines TRBV25-1 with TRBJ2-1; 10 bases align to TRBD2. V lost 4 bases to trimming and J lost 0 bases; unmatched junction nucleotides: 9. Looked up from germline, CDR1 is MGHDK and CDR2 is SYGVNS. CDR3 length: 18 residues. CDR3 sequence: CASSVEREGLPSYNEQFF. The CDR3 bases are TGTGCCAGCAGTGTGGAGCGGGAGGGCCTGCCCTCCTACAATGAGCAGTTCTTC.